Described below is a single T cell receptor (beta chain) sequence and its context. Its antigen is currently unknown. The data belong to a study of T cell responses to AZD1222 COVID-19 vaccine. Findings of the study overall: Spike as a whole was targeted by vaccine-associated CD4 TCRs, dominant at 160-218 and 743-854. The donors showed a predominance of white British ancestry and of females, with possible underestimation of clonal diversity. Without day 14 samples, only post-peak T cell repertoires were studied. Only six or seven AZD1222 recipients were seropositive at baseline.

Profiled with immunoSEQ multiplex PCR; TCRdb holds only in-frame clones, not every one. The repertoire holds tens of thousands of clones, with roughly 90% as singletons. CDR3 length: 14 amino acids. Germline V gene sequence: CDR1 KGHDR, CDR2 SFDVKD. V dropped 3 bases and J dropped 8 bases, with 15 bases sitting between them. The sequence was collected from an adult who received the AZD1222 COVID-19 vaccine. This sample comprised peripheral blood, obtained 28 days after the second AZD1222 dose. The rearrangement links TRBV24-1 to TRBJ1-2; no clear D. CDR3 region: CATSDGRLARGYTF. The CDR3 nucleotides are TGTGCCACCAGTGATGGACGGCTAGCGCGGGGCTACACCTTC.